The 8 T cell receptor beta chains in this list originate from one sample, sequenced in a study of blood T cell repertoires in COVID-19. Method: immunoSEQ multiplex PCR; TCRdb's copy keeps in-frame clones and lacks some. This table holds around 130,000 clones, roughly 85% found once. The sample consisted of peripheral blood. These receptors all stem from a human donor in a cohort sampled during active COVID-19.

This clone has only one observation. The rearrangement joins TRBV3-1 (or the pseudogene TRBV3-2) to TRBJ1-6; 7 positions agree with TRBD1. V dropped 6 bases and J dropped 6; count of bases not matched to a gene: 5. This CDR3 has 14 residues. The germline V gene has CDR1 LGHDT and CDR2 YNNKEL (reference sequence). The CDR3 nucleotides read TGTGCCAGCAGTTTCGACAGGGCTAATTCACCCCTCCACTTT. Protein product: CASSFDRANSPLHF.

This chain connects TRBV6-5 to TRBJ2-2, with 10 nucleotides matching TRBD1. The CDR3 is 15 amino acids. Unmatched junction bases numbered 7, after V lost 5 bases and J lost 7 bases. Germline V gene lookup returns CDR1 MNHEY and CDR2 SVGAGI. For the CDR3, the DNA is TGTGCCAGCAGTCGCGGGACAGGGGTCGGCGGGGAGCTGTTTTTT. It translates to CASSRGTGVGGELFF.

The gene calls are TRBV24-1 and TRBJ1-2; 7 nucleotides agree with TRBD1. J was trimmed by 10 bases and V by 1 base; bases with no gene match: 2. CDR3 size: 12 residues. Looked up from germline, CDR1 is KGHDR and CDR2 is SFDVKD. The CDR3: CATSDFRGVYTF. In nucleotides, the CDR3 is TGTGCCACCAGTGATTTCAGGGGGGTCTACACCTTC.

This clone was recorded once. CDR3 loop: CASSRSRDRGAGANVLTF. CDR3 sequence (DNA): TGTGCCAGCAGCCGAAGCCGGGACAGGGGCGCCGGGGCCAACGTCCTGACTTTC. The V gene is TRBV3-1 (or the pseudogene TRBV3-2), the J gene TRBJ2-6; 10 nucleotides agree with TRBD1. V was clipped by 4 bases and J by 4 bases; unmatched bases: 10. From germline, CDR1 is LGHDT and CDR2 YNNKEL (reference sequence). This CDR3 spans 18 amino acids.

This clone was found once. The chain uses TRBV11-2 and TRBJ2-2, with D tentatively TRBD1 (5 bases). The V end lost 5 bases, the J end lost 5 bases, and 15 bases lay between the germline ends. The germline V gene has CDR1 SGHAT and CDR2 FQNNGV. The CDR3 is 15 amino acids. The CDR3 bases are TGTGCCAGCAGCGGTCCGTTAGGGGTGACCGGGGAGCTGTTTTTT. This gives the protein CASSGPLGVTGELFF.

The V and J genes are TRBV7-2 and TRBJ1-3; no reliable D call. Germline assignment: CDR1 SGHTA and CDR2 FQGNSA. V lost 5 bases and J lost 0, with 8 bases in between. There are 14 residues in the CDR3. Here the CDR3 DNA reads TGTGCCAGCAGCCCTAATCCCTCTGGAAACACCATATATTTT. Protein product: CASSPNPSGNTIYF.

This clone turned up a few times. The rearrangement links TRBV5-1 to TRBJ1-1; TRBD1 matches at 9 bases. The CDR3 extends over 16 amino acids. Per germline, CDR1 SGHRS and CDR2 YFSETQ. The J segment lost 1 base and the V segment lost 2 bases, leaving 6 bases of the junction unmatched. The CDR3: CASSFTGGGKNTEAFF. DNA for the CDR3: TGCGCCAGCAGCTTTACAGGGGGCGGCAAGAACACTGAAGCTTTCTTT.

The V gene is TRBV2, the J gene TRBJ2-3; tentatively, D is TRBD2 (6 bases). Germline lookup yields CDR1 SNHLY and CDR2 FYNNEI. Trimming removed 2 bases from V and 0 bases from J, with 18 bases in between. This CDR3 comprises 18 residues. The CDR3 region has the DNA TGTGCCAGCAGTGAACGAATGGGCGGGGAGACTAGCACAGATACGCAGTATTTT. This gives the protein CASSERMGGETSTDTQYF. Full variable domain (missing parts from reference TRBV2 and TRBJ2-3): EPEVTQTPSHQVTQMGQEVILRCVPISNHLYFYWYRQILGQKVEFLVSFYNNEISEKSEIFDDQFSVERPDGSNFTLKIRSTKLEDSAMYFCASSERMGGETSTDTQYFGPGTRLTVL.